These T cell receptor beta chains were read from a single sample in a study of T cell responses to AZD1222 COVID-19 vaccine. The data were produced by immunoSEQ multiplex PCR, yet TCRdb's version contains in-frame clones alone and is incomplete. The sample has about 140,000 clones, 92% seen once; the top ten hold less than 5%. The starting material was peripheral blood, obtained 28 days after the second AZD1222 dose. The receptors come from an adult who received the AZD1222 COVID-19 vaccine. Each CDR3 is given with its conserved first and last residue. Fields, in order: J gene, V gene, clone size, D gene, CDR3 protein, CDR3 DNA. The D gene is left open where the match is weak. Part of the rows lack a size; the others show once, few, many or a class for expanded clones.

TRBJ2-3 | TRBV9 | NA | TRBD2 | CASSDGGSGVTDTQYF | TGTGCCAGCAGCGACGGGGGAAGCGGGGTCACAGATACGCAGTATTTT
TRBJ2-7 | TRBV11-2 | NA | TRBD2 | CASSLDRRTASGRGYEQYF | TGTGCCAGCAGCTTAGATAGACGGACCGCTAGCGGGAGGGGCTACGAGCAGTACTTC
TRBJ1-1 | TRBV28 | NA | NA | CASRRGGAAEAFF | TGTGCCAGCAGACGCGGGGGAGCCGCTGAAGCTTTCTTT
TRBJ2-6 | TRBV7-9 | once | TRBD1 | CASSYRGFSGANVLTF | TGTGCCAGCAGCTACAGGGGCTTCTCAGGGGCCAACGTCCTGACTTTC
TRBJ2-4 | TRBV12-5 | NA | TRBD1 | CASGSTGGLNIQYF | TGTGCTAGTGGTTCGACAGGGGGCTTAAACATTCAGTACTTC
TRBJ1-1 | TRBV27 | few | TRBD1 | CASIGTGGLNTEAFF | TGTGCCAGCATAGGGACAGGGGGCCTCAACACTGAAGCTTTCTTT
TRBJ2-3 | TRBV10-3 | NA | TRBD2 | CAISDLGSGGATDTQYF | TGTGCCATCAGTGATTTAGGTAGCGGGGGGGCCACAGATACGCAGTATTTT
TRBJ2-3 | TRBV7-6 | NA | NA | CASSLAGGSDTQYF | TGTGCCAGCAGCTTAGCTGGGGGGTCAGATACGCAGTATTTT
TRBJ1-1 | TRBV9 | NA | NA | CASSGPTVVNTEAFF | TGTGCCAGCAGCGGTCCGACAGTCGTGAACACTGAAGCTTTCTTT
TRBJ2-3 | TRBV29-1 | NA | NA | CSVGLGWTDTQYF | TGCAGCGTTGGATTGGGTTGGACTGATACGCAGTATTTT
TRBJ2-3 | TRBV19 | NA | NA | CASRRNTDTQYF | TGTGCCAGTAGGAGAAACACAGATACGCAGTATTTT
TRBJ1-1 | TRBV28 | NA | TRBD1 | CASSPRAGGDLVFAEAFF | TGTGCCAGCAGTCCACGCGCAGGGGGCGATTTAGTATTCGCTGAAGCTTTCTTT
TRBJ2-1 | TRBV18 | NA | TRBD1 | CASSPSTGEFF | TGTGCCAGCTCACCATCGACAGGGGAGTTCTTC
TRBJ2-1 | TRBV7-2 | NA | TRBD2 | CASSSHSGGSYNEQFF | TGTGCCAGCAGCTCACACAGCGGGGGGTCCTACAATGAGCAGTTCTTC
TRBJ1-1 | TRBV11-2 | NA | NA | CASSQGPSTEAFF | TGTGCCAGCAGCCAGGGACCCTCCACTGAAGCTTTCTTT
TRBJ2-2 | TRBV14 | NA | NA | CASSQARAGELFF | TGTGCCAGCAGCCAAGCAAGGGCCGGGGAGCTGTTTTTT
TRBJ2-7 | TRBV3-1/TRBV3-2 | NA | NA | CASSPASGAAYEQYF | TGTGCCAGCAGCCCCGCGTCGGGGGCGGCCTACGAGCAGTACTTC
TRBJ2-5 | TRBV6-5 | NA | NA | CASSWTTQETQYF | TGTGCCAGCAGTTGGACTACCCAAGAGACCCAGTACTTC
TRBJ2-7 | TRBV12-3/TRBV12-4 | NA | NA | CASSYTGIEQYF | TGTGCCAGCAGTTATACAGGGATCGAGCAGTACTTC
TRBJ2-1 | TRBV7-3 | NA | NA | CASSLESAVFDEQFF | TGTGCCAGCAGCTTAGAGAGTGCGGTTTTCGATGAGCAGTTCTTC
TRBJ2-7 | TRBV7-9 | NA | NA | CASNSGTDYEQYF | TGTGCCAGCAACTCCGGGACGGACTACGAGCAGTACTTC
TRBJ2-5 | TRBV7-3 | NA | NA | CASSLNGGARETQYF | TGTGCCAGCAGCTTAAATGGGGGGGCCAGGGAGACCCAGTACTTC
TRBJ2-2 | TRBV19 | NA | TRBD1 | CASRTGGKAGELFF | TGTGCCAGTCGGACAGGGGGCAAAGCCGGGGAGCTGTTTTTT
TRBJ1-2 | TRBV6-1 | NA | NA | CASSEAAGMAHTF | TGTGCCAGCAGTGAAGCTGCAGGGATGGCCCACACCTTC
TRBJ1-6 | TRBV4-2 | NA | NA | CAVSTGGYNSPLHF | TGTGCAGTCTCGACCGGGGGGTATAATTCACCCCTCCACTTT
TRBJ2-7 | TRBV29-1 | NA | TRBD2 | CSVLGRESSGNLGEQYF | TGCAGCGTTTTGGGCAGGGAGTCCAGCGGGAACCTGGGGGAGCAGTACTTC
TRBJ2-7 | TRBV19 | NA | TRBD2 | CASSVLAVGSYEQYF | TGTGCCAGTAGCGTCCTAGCGGTAGGCTCCTACGAGCAGTACTTC
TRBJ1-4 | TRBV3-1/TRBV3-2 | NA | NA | CASSQERGKLFF | TGTGCCAGCAGCCAAGAACGGGGGAAACTGTTTTTT
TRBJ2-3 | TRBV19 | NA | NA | CASSIGPHGGATDTQYF | TGTGCCAGTAGTATAGGCCCCCATGGAGGGGCCACAGATACGCAGTATTTT
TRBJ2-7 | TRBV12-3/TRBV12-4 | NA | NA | CASSLTSYEQYF | TGTGCCAGCAGCCTCACAAGCTACGAGCAGTACTTC
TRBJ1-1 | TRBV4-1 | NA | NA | CASSHPRGAITEAFF | TGCGCCAGCAGCCACCCCCGGGGAGCAATAACTGAAGCTTTCTTT
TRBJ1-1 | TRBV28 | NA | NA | CASSIIRGAAFF | TGTGCCAGCAGTATCATCAGGGGCGCGGCTTTCTTT
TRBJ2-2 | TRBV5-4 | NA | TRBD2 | CASSLEAGGVTGELFF | TGTGCCAGCAGCTTGGAGGCGGGAGGGGTCACCGGGGAGCTGTTTTTT
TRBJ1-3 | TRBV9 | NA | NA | CASSATGAGNTIYF | TGTGCCAGCAGCGCGACAGGAGCTGGAAACACCATATATTTT
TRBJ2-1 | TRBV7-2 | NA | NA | CASSSWGGDSNNEQFF | TGTGCCAGCAGCTCTTGGGGGGGCGATTCTAACAATGAGCAGTTCTTC
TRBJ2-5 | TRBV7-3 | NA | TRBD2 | CASSWGLAGSETQYF | TGTGCCAGCAGCTGGGGACTAGCGGGATCTGAGACCCAGTACTTC
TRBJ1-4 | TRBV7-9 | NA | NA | CASSFEGANEKLFF | TGTGCCAGCAGCTTTGAGGGGGCTAATGAAAAACTGTTTTTT
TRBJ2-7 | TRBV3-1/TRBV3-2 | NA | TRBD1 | CASSQEGTGEFYEQYF | TGTGCCAGCAGCCAAGAAGGGACAGGGGAGTTCTACGAGCAGTACTTC
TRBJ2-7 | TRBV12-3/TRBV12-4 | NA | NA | CASSFSYEQYF | TGTGCCAGCAGTTTTTCCTACGAGCAGTACTTC
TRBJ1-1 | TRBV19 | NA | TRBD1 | CASSADRLNTEAFF | TGTGCCAGTAGTGCGGACAGGTTGAACACTGAAGCTTTCTTT
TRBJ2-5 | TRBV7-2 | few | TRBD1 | CASSSPGQGGETQYF | TGTGCCAGCAGCTCCCCGGGACAGGGGGGAGAGACCCAGTACTTC
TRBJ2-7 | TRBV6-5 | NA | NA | CASSYSPSGYYEQYF | TGTGCCAGCAGTTACTCGCCCAGCGGCTACTACGAGCAGTACTTC
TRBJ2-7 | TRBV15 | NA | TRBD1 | CATSRGVQGYEQYF | TGTGCCACCAGCAGAGGGGTACAGGGGTACGAGCAGTACTTC
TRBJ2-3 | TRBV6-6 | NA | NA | CASSYSSRTDTQYF | TGTGCCAGCAGTTACTCCAGCCGAACAGATACGCAGTATTTT
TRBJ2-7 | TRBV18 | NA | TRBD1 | CASSPTLGQSYEQYF | TGTGCCAGCTCACCGACCTTGGGACAGTCCTACGAGCAGTACTTC
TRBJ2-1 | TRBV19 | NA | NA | CASSISDSSYNEQFF | TGTGCCAGTAGTATCAGCGACAGCTCCTACAATGAGCAGTTCTTC
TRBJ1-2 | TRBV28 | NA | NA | CAITSTNYGYTF | TGTGCCATTACGTCCACTAACTATGGCTACACCTTC
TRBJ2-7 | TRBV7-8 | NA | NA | CASSLSALEQYF | TGTGCCAGCAGCTTGTCCGCCCTCGAGCAGTACTTC
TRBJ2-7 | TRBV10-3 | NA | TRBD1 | CAISESATGFLSEQYF | TGTGCCATCAGTGAGTCTGCGACAGGGTTCCTCAGCGAGCAGTACTTC
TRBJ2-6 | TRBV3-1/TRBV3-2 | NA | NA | CASSQQGTNSGANVLTF | TGTGCCAGCAGCCAACAGGGGACAAATTCTGGGGCCAACGTCCTGACTTTC
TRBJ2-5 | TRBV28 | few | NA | CASSFHGRETQYF | TGTGCCAGCAGTTTTCACGGCCGGGAGACCCAGTACTTC
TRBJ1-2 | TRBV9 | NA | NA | CASSSFGTAYGYTF | TGTGCCAGCAGCTCCTTCGGGACGGCCTATGGCTACACCTTC
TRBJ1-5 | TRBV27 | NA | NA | CASSLGGWEPQHF | TGTGCCAGCAGTTTAGGGGGGTGGGAGCCCCAGCATTTT
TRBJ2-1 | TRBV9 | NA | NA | CASSSVARGLRGGNEQFF | TGTGCCAGCAGCTCAGTAGCTCGTGGACTACGAGGGGGCAATGAGCAGTTCTTC
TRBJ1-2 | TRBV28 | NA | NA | CASSPPNSQGYTF | TGTGCCAGCAGCCCTCCTAACAGTCAAGGCTACACCTTC